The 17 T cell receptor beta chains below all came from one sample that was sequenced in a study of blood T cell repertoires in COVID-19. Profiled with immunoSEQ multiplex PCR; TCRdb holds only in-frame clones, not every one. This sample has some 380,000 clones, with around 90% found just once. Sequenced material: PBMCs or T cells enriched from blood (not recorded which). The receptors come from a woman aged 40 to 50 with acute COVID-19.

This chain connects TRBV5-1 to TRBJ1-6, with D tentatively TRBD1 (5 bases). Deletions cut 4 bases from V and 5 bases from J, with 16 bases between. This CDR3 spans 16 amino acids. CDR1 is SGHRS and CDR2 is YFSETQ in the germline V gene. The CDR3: CASSMGRGDHNSPLHF. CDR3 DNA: TGCGCCAGCAGCATGGGGAGGGGCGATCATAATTCACCCCTCCACTTT.

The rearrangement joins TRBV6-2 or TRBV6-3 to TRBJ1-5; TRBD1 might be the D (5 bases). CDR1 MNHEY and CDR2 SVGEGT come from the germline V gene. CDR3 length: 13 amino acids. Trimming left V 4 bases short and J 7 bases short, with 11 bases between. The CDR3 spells CASSSGGVQPQHF. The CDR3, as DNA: TGTGCCAGCAGTTCCGGGGGAGTGCAGCCCCAGCATTTT.

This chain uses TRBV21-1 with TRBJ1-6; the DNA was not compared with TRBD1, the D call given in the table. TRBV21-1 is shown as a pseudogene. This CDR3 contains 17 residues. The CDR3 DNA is TGTGCCAGCAGCCAGAAAAATACCGGGACAGGGATGTCACCCCTCCACTTT. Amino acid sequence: CASSQKNTGTGMSPLHF.

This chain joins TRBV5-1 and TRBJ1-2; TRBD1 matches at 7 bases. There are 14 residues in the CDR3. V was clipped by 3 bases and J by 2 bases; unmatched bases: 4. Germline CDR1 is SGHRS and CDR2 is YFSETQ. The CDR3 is CASSSSTGNYGYTF. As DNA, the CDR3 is TGCGCCAGCAGCTCGTCGACAGGGAACTATGGCTACACCTTC. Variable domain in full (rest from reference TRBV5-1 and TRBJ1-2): KAGVTQTPRYLIKTRGQQVTLSCSPISGHRSVSWYQQTPGQGLQFLFEYFSETQRNKGNFPGRFSGRQFSNSRSEMNVSTLELGDSALYLCASSSSTGNYGYTFGSGTRLTVV.

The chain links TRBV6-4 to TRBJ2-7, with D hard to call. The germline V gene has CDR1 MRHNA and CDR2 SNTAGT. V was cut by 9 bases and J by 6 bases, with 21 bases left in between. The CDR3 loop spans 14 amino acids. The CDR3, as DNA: TGTGCCAGGGCGCCAGGTGTTCTCTTGAGCGAGCAGTACTTC. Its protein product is CARAPGVLLSEQYF.

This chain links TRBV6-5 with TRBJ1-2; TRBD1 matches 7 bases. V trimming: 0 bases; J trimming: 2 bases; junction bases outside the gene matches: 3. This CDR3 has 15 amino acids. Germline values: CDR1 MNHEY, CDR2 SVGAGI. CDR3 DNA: TGTGCCAGCAGTTACTCAGCGACAGGGAACTATGGCTACACCTTC. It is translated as CASSYSATGNYGYTF.

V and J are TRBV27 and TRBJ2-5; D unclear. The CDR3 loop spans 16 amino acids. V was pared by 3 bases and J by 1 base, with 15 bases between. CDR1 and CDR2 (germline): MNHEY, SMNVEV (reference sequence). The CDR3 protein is CASSFFPGVSQETQYF. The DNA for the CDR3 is TGTGCCAGCAGTTTTTTTCCAGGCGTGTCCCAAGAGACCCAGTACTTC.

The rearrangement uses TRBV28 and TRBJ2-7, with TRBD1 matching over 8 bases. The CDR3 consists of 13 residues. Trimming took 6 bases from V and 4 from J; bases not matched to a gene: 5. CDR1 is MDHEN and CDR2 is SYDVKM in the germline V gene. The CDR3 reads CASSSGGGYEQYF. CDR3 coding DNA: TGTGCCAGCAGCTCAGGGGGCGGGTACGAGCAGTACTTC.

The chain's CDR3 is CASSFGGDGYTF. DNA of the CDR3: TGTGCCAGCAGCTTTGGGGGCGATGGCTACACCTTC. The rearrangement joins TRBV7-9 to TRBJ1-2; possibly TRBD1 for D (6 bases). With 3 bases removed from V and 6 bases from J, the gap between germline ends came to 8 bases. The CDR3 has 12 amino acids. Looked up from germline, CDR1 is SEHNR and CDR2 is FQNEAQ (reference sequence).

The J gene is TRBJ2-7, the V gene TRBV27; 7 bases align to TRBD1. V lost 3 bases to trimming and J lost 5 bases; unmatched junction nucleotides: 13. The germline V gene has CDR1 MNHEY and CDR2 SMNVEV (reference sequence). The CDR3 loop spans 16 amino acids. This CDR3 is CASSLNRGVGGHEQYF. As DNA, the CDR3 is TGTGCCAGCAGTTTGAACCGAGGGGTAGGGGGCCACGAGCAGTACTTC.

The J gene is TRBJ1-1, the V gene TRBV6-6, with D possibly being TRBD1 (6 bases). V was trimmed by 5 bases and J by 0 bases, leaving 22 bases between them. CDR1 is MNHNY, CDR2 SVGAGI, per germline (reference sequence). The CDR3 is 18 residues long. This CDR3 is CASSPRGGDGKMNTEAFF. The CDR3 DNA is TGTGCCAGCAGTCCAAGGGGGGGAGATGGGAAAATGAACACTGAAGCTTTCTTT.

CDR3 bases: TGTGCCTGGAGTCAGAGGGACTCTTCACCCCTCCACTTT. Its protein product is CAWSQRDSSPLHF. The V call is TRBV30, the J call TRBJ1-6; perhaps TRBD1 as D (5 bases). This CDR3 is built from 13 residues. With 2 bases removed from V and 9 bases from J, the gap between germline ends came to 11 bases. The germline V gene has CDR1 GTSNPN and CDR2 SVGIG (reference sequence).

CDR3 bases: TGCAGCGTCGGGTCCCGGGACAGAGGCGAAAAACTGTTTTTT. It encodes CSVGSRDRGEKLFF. V is TRBV29-1 and J is TRBJ1-4; TRBD1 aligns across 7 bases. CDR1 and CDR2 from the germline V gene are SQVTM and ANQGSEA. The CDR3 runs to 14 residues. V gave up 6 bases and J gave up 8 bases; unmatched junction bases: 12.

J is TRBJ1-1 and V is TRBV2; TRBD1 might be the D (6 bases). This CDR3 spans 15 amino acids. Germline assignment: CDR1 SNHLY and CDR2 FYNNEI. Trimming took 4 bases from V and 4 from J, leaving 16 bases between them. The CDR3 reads CASSARTVKGTEAFF. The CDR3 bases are TGTGCCAGCAGTGCCCGGACAGTAAAAGGCACTGAAGCTTTCTTT.

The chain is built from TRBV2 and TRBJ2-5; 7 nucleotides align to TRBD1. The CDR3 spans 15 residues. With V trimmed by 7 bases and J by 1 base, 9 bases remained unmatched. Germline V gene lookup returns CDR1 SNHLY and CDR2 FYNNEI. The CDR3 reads CASTGTDKIQETQYF. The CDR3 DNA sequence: TGTGCCAGCACAGGGACAGATAAAATCCAAGAGACCCAGTACTTC.

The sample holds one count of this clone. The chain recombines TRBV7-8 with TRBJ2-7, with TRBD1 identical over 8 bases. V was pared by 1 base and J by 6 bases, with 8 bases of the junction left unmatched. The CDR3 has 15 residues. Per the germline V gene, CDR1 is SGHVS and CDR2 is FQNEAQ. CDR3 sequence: CASSLGGRGHVEQYF. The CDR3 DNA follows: TGTGCCAGCAGCTTAGGAGGCAGGGGGCATGTCGAGCAGTACTTC. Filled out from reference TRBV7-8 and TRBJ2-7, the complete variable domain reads GAGVSQSPRYKVAKRGQDVALRCDPISGHVSLFWYQQALGQGPEFLTYFQNEAQLDKSGLPSDRFFAERPEGSVSTLKIQRTQQEDSAVYLCASSLGGRGHVEQYFGPGTRLTVT.

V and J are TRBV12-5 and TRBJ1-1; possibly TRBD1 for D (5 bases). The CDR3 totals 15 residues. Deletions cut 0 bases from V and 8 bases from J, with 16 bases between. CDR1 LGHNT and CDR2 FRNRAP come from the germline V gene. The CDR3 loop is CASGLVHTVGQEAFF. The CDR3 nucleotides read TGTGCTAGTGGTTTGGTACACACTGTCGGACAAGAAGCTTTCTTT.